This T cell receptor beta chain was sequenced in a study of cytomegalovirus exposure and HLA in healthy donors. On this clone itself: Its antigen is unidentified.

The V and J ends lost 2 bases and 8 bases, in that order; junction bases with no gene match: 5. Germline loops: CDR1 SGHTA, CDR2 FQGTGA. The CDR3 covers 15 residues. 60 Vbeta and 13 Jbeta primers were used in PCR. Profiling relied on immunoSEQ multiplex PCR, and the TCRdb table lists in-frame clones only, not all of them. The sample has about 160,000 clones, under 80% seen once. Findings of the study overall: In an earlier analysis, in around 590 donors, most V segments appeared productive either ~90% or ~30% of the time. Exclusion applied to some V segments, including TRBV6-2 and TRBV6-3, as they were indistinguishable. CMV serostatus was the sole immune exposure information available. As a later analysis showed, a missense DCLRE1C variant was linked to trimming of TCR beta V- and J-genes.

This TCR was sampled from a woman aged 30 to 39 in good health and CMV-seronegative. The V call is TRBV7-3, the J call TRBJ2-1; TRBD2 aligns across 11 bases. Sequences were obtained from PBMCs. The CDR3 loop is CASSLFSGGVDEQFF. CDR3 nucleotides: TGTGCCAGCAGCTTATTTAGCGGGGGGGTGGATGAGCAGTTCTTC.